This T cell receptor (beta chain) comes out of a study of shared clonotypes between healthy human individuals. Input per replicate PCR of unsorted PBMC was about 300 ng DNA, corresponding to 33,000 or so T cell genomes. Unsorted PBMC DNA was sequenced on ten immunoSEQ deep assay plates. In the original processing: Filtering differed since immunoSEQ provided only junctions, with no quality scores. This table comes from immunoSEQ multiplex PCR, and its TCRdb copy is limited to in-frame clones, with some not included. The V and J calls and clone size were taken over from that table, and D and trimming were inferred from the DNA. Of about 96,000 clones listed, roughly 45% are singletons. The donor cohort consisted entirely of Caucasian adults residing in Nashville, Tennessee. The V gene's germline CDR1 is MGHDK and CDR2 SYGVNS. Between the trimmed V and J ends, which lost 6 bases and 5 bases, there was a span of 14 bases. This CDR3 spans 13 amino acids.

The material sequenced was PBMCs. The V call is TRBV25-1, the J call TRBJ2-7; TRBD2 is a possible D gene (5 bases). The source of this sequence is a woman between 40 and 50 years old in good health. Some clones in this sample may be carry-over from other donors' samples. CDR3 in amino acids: CASSSRGYHEQYF. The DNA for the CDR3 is TGTGCCAGCAGCTCCCGGGGTTACCACGAGCAGTACTTC.